This entry features one T cell receptor (beta chain) sequence. TCRdb keeps only in-frame clones here, not all; method: immunoSEQ multiplex PCR. The sample shows about 80,000 clones, 94% of them seen only once. The data belong to a study of T cell changes during pregnancy in multiple sclerosis. V was shortened by 1 base and J by 6 bases, with 9 bases between the two germline ends. Germline V gives CDR1 MGHDK, CDR2 SYGVNS. This CDR3 comprises 14 residues. The chain has TRBV25-1 and TRBJ1-4; D might be TRBD1 (5 bases). The specimen comprised peripheral blood, sampled in the third trimester of pregnancy. The origin of this receptor is a female donor with multiple sclerosis, enrolled in a pregnancy study. The CDR3 spells CASSESGYDEKLFF. The CDR3 DNA sequence: TGTGCCAGCAGTGAATCAGGGTACGATGAAAAACTGTTTTTT.